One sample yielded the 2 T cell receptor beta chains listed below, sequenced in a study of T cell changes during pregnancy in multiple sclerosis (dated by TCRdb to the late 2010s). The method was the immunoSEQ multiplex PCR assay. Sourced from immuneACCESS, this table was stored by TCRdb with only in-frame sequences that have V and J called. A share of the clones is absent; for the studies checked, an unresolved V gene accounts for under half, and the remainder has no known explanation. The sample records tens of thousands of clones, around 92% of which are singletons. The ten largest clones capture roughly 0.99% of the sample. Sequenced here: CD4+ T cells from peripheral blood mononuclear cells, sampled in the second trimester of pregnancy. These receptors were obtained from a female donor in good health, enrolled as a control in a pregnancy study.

The CDR3 reads CASSPSRSYNEQFF. In nucleotides, the CDR3 is TGTGCCAGCTCACCAAGCCGGAGCTACAATGAGCAGTTCTTC. The chain joins TRBV18 to TRBJ2-1; D ambiguous. V lost 2 bases and J 3 bases, leaving 8 bases between the germline ends. The CDR3 sequence is 14 residues long. Germline V gene lookup returns CDR1 KGHSH and CDR2 LQKENI.

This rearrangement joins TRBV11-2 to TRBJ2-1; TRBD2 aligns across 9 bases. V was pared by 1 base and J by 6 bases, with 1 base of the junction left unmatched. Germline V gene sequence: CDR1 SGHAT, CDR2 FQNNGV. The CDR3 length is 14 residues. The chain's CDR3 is CASSLGLAVNEQFF. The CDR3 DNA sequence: TGTGCCAGCAGCTTAGGACTAGCGGTCAATGAGCAGTTCTTC.